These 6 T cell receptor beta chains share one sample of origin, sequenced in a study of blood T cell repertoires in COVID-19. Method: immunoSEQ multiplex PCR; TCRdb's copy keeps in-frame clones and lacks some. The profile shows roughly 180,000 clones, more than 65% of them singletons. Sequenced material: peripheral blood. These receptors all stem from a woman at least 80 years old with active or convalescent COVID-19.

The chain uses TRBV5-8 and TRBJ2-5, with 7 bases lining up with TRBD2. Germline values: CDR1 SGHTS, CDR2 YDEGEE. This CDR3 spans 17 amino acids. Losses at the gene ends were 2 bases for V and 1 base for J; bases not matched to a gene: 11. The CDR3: CASSFPGGGRSQETQYF. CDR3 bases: TGTGCCAGCAGCTTCCCGGGGGGAGGAAGGTCCCAAGAGACCCAGTACTTC.

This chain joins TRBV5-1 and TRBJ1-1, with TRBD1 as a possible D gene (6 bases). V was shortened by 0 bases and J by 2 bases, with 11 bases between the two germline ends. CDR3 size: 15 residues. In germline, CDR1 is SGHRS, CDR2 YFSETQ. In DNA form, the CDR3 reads TGCGCCAGCAGCTTGGCTACAGGGTATAACACTGAAGCTTTCTTT. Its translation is CASSLATGYNTEAFF.

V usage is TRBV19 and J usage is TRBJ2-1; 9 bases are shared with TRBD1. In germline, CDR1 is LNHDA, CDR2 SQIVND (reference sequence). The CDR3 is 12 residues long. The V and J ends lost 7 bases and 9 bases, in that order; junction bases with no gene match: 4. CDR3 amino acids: CASNRGQVEQFF. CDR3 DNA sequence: TGTGCCAGTAACAGGGGGCAGGTTGAGCAGTTCTTC.

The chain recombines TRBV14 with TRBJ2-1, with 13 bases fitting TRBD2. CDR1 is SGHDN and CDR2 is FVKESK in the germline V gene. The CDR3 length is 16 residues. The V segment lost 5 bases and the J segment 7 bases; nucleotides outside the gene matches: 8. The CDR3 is CASSSLAGGPLNEQFF. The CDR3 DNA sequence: TGTGCCAGCAGCTCACTAGCGGGAGGGCCTTTGAATGAGCAGTTCTTC.

This CDR3 reads CASSREGLHMNTEAFF. CDR3 DNA sequence: TGCGCCAGCAGCCGGGAGGGGCTCCACATGAACACTGAAGCTTTCTTT. The rearrangement uses TRBV5-1 and TRBJ1-1; maybe TRBD1 (5 bases). V dropped 4 bases and J dropped 0 bases, with 16 bases sitting between them. The CDR3 is 16 amino acids. Germline assignment: CDR1 SGHRS and CDR2 YFSETQ.

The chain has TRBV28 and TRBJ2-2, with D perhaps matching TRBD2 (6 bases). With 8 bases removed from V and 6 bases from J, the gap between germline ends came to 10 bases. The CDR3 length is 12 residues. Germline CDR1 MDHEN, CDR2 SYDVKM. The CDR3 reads CASEAGPGELFF. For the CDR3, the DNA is TGTGCCAGCGAAGCGGGTCCCGGGGAGCTGTTTTTT.